This T cell receptor beta chain was identified in a study of cytomegalovirus exposure and HLA in healthy donors. Across the whole study: The 120 or so validation repertoires and the 666 first-cohort repertoires shared a platform, a later analysis reported. Whole-study results and caveats: According to a subsequent analysis, TCR clusters from the first cohort were inclined to appear together in the 100 to 150 validation repertoires. The dataset shows that most TCR sequences were rare, while some public TCRs occurred in many donors. The study put roughly 160 TCR beta chains on its list as cytomegalovirus-associated.

TCRdb's copy holds only in-frame clones and misses some; the assay was immunoSEQ multiplex PCR. The table includes 80,000 to 100,000 clones, approximately 88% detected once. Germline-derived CDR1 and CDR2 are SGHAT and FQNNGV. Trimming pared 7 bases from V and 5 bases from J, leaving 5 bases between. The length of the CDR3 is 11 residues. In this sample, this clone turned up once. Antigen: not known. The gene calls are TRBV11-2 and TRBJ2-2, with D unresolved. Material: PBMCs. This receptor was taken from a woman in her 30s in good health and CMV-seronegative. The CDR3: CASTSTGELFF. The DNA of the CDR3 is TGTGCCAGCACCAGTACCGGGGAGCTGTTTTTT. Looking up the rest from reference TRBV11-2 and TRBJ2-2 gives the full variable domain: EAGVAQSPRYKIIEKRQSVAFWCNPISGHATLYWYQQILGQGPKLLIQFQNNGVVDDSQLPKDRFSAERLKGVDSTLKIQPAKLEDSAVYLCASTSTGELFFGEGSRLTVL.